These T cell receptor beta chains were read from a single sample in a study of T cells in Graves' hyperthyroidism and ophthalmopathy. TCRdb reanalysed the multiplex PCR reads using MiXCR and keeps one entry per CDR3 protein. The sample consists of a few hundred thousand distinct CDR3 sequences, less than 20% of them appearing once. Sequencing was carried out using blood. Source of these receptors: a man younger than 30 with Graves' ophthalmopathy. Each CDR3 is given with its conserved first and last residue. Each record gives: D gene, J gene, clone size, V gene, CDR3 DNA, CDR3 protein. The D gene is left open where the match is weak. A clone size is listed for some rows: how often the clone was seen (once, few, many), or a class if it is expanded.

D gene: .
J gene: TRBJ2-1
clone size: many
V gene: TRBV7-6
CDR3 DNA: TGTGCCAGCAGCTTAGGAGGCGTAGGGAACAATGAGCAGTTCTTC
CDR3 protein: CASSLGGVGNNEQFF

D gene: .
J gene: TRBJ2-5
clone size: .
V gene: TRBV7-2
CDR3 DNA: TGTGCCAGCAGCGAAGGGACGTACAAAGAGACCCAGTACTTC
CDR3 protein: CASSEGTYKETQYF

D gene: .
J gene: TRBJ1-2
clone size: many
V gene: TRBV3-1
CDR3 DNA: TGTGCCAGCAGCCAAGTCACGGGCTATGGCTACACCTTC
CDR3 protein: CASSQVTGYGYTF

D gene: TRBD1
J gene: TRBJ1-5
clone size: many
V gene: TRBV18
CDR3 DNA: TGTGCCAGCTCTTCGGGACAGGGGAATGATCAGCCCCAGCATTTT
CDR3 protein: CASSSGQGNDQPQHF

D gene: .
J gene: TRBJ1-6
clone size: many
V gene: TRBV11-2
CDR3 DNA: TGTGCCAGCAGCCCGGGGACCGGGTGGAGTTCACCCCTCCACTTT
CDR3 protein: CASSPGTGWSSPLHF

D gene: TRBD2
J gene: TRBJ2-1
clone size: few
V gene: TRBV5-8
CDR3 DNA: TGTGCCAGCAGCTTCACCGGGACTAGCGGGGGGGCCCTTTTTAGCTCCTACAATGAGCAGTTCTTC
CDR3 protein: CASSFTGTSGGALFSSYNEQFF

D gene: .
J gene: TRBJ1-2
clone size: many
V gene: TRBV7-9
CDR3 DNA: TGTGCCAGCGGGATCAGCAGACTCTATGGCTACACCTTC
CDR3 protein: CASGISRLYGYTF

D gene: TRBD1
J gene: TRBJ2-5
clone size: few
V gene: TRBV18
CDR3 DNA: TGTGCCAGCTCACCTCTGGACAGGGGTGGAGAGACCCAGTACTTC
CDR3 protein: CASSPLDRGGETQYF

D gene: TRBD2
J gene: TRBJ2-1
clone size: few
V gene: TRBV24-1
CDR3 DNA: TGTGCCACCAGTGTCCGACTAGCGGGGGGGTCCCAGGAGCAGTTCTTC
CDR3 protein: CATSVRLAGGSQEQFF

D gene: .
J gene: TRBJ1-2
clone size: many
V gene: TRBV12-3/TRBV12-4
CDR3 DNA: TGTGCCAGCAGCACTGATCATAACTATGGCTACACCTTC
CDR3 protein: CASSTDHNYGYTF

D gene: TRBD2
J gene: TRBJ2-3
clone size: .
V gene: TRBV15
CDR3 DNA: TGTGCCACCGGGTACGCGGGGGGGGTGGGAGATACGCAGTATTTT
CDR3 protein: CATGYAGGVGDTQYF

D gene: .
J gene: TRBJ1-2
clone size: many
V gene: TRBV2
CDR3 DNA: TGTGCCAGCGGGGGGGGCGTTAACTATGGCTACACCTTC
CDR3 protein: CASGGGVNYGYTF

D gene: TRBD1
J gene: TRBJ2-1
clone size: many
V gene: TRBV5-1
CDR3 DNA: TGCGCCAGCAGCGCGGGACAGGGCATGGGTGAGCAGTTCTTC
CDR3 protein: CASSAGQGMGEQFF

D gene: .
J gene: TRBJ1-2
clone size: many
V gene: TRBV5-1
CDR3 DNA: TGCGCCAGCAGCTTGGAAGAGGGTTCGTTGGGCTACACCTTC
CDR3 protein: CASSLEEGSLGYTF

D gene: .
J gene: TRBJ1-5
clone size: many
V gene: TRBV2
CDR3 DNA: TGTGCCAGCAGTGGAGGAGGGACCGGGAGGCAGCCCCAGCATTTT
CDR3 protein: CASSGGGTGRQPQHF

D gene: TRBD1
J gene: TRBJ1-5
clone size: many
V gene: TRBV6-1
CDR3 DNA: TGTGCCAGCAGTGAATTGAGGGGGCGAAGCAATCAGCCCCAGCATTTT
CDR3 protein: CASSELRGRSNQPQHF

D gene: .
J gene: TRBJ2-6
clone size: few
V gene: TRBV28
CDR3 DNA: TGTGTCAGCAGTTCTCTTTTGGGGGCCAACGTCCTGACTTTC
CDR3 protein: CVSSSLLGANVLTF

D gene: .
J gene: TRBJ1-1
clone size: .
V gene: TRBV9
CDR3 DNA: TGTGCCAGCAGCGTAGTCCCCCGGACGGACGCGCGGGGGAACACTGAAGCTTTCTTT
CDR3 protein: CASSVVPRTDARGNTEAFF

D gene: .
J gene: TRBJ1-2
clone size: few
V gene: TRBV7-9
CDR3 DNA: TGTGCCAGCAGCGAAGGGGCCAGGACCCTTTTCTATGGCTACACCTTC
CDR3 protein: CASSEGARTLFYGYTF

D gene: .
J gene: TRBJ2-7
clone size: many
V gene: TRBV2
CDR3 DNA: TGTGCCAGCAGTGAAGGGCAGGGGAGCTCCTACGAGCAGTACTTC
CDR3 protein: CASSEGQGSSYEQYF

D gene: TRBD1
J gene: TRBJ2-7
clone size: many
V gene: TRBV2
CDR3 DNA: TGTGCCAGCAGGTCGGGACAGGGTAACGAGCAGTACTTC
CDR3 protein: CASRSGQGNEQYF

D gene: .
J gene: TRBJ2-7
clone size: many
V gene: TRBV18
CDR3 DNA: TGTGCCAGCAGGACAGAGGACGAGCAGTACTTC
CDR3 protein: CASRTEDEQYF

D gene: TRBD2
J gene: TRBJ2-2
clone size: .
V gene: TRBV6-1
CDR3 DNA: TGTGCCAGCAGTGAAGTTCTAGCGGGGGGGCCCACCGGGGAGCTGTTTTTT
CDR3 protein: CASSEVLAGGPTGELFF

D gene: TRBD1
J gene: TRBJ2-3
clone size: many
V gene: TRBV2
CDR3 DNA: TGTGCCAGCAAGACAGGGGTCCTCGCAGATACGCAGTATTTT
CDR3 protein: CASKTGVLADTQYF

D gene: TRBD2
J gene: TRBJ2-1
clone size: .
V gene: TRBV5-1
CDR3 DNA: TGCGCCAGCAGCTTTCAACTAGCGGGGGGTAGCTCCTACAATGAGCAGTTCTTC
CDR3 protein: CASSFQLAGGSSYNEQFF

D gene: TRBD1
J gene: TRBJ1-2
clone size: many
V gene: TRBV7-9
CDR3 DNA: TGTGCCAGCATCCCTGCCGGGACAGGGGACGGCTACACCTTC
CDR3 protein: CASIPAGTGDGYTF

D gene: .
J gene: TRBJ2-1
clone size: many
V gene: TRBV4-1
CDR3 DNA: TGCGCCAGCAGCCCGGGGAATGGGATGTACAATGAGCAGTTCTTC
CDR3 protein: CASSPGNGMYNEQFF

D gene: TRBD1
J gene: TRBJ2-1
clone size: many
V gene: TRBV2
CDR3 DNA: TGTGCCAGCAGTTTGGACAGGAGCTCCTACAATGAGCAGTTCTTC
CDR3 protein: CASSLDRSSYNEQFF

D gene: TRBD1
J gene: TRBJ1-4
clone size: .
V gene: TRBV2
CDR3 DNA: TGTGCCAGCAGGCTGACAGGGAATGAAAAACTGTTTTTT
CDR3 protein: CASRLTGNEKLFF

D gene: TRBD1
J gene: TRBJ2-7
clone size: .
V gene: TRBV6-2/TRBV6-3
CDR3 DNA: TGTGCCAGCAGTTACCGACCCGGGACAGGGTCCTACGAGCAGTACTTC
CDR3 protein: CASSYRPGTGSYEQYF

D gene: TRBD1
J gene: TRBJ2-3
clone size: .
V gene: TRBV9
CDR3 DNA: TGTGCCAGCAGCGCCACAGGGGGCTATGTCACAGATACGCAGTATTTT
CDR3 protein: CASSATGGYVTDTQYF

D gene: TRBD2
J gene: TRBJ2-7
clone size: .
V gene: TRBV6-2/TRBV6-3
CDR3 DNA: TGTGCCAGCAGTGTGGCGGGGGTTGCCTACGAGCAGTACTTC
CDR3 protein: CASSVAGVAYEQYF

D gene: .
J gene: TRBJ2-7
clone size: few
V gene: TRBV5-6
CDR3 DNA: TGTGCCAGCAGCTCCAATCCGAGCTCCTACGAGCAGTACTTC
CDR3 protein: CASSSNPSSYEQYF

D gene: TRBD2
J gene: TRBJ2-7
clone size: many
V gene: TRBV4-1
CDR3 DNA: TGCGCCAGCAGCCGGGAGGGCGAGCAGTACTTC
CDR3 protein: CASSREGEQYF

D gene: .
J gene: TRBJ1-1
clone size: many
V gene: TRBV7-3
CDR3 DNA: TGTGCCAGCAGCCAGGGGCCGAACACTGAAGCTTTCTTT
CDR3 protein: CASSQGPNTEAFF

D gene: TRBD1
J gene: TRBJ1-1
clone size: many
V gene: TRBV2
CDR3 DNA: TGTGCCAGCAGTGTACCGACAGGGACCATTGAAGCTTTCTTT
CDR3 protein: CASSVPTGTIEAFF

D gene: .
J gene: TRBJ1-1
clone size: many
V gene: TRBV27
CDR3 DNA: TGTGCCAGCAGTTTTGGGACACAGAACACTGAAGCTTTCTTT
CDR3 protein: CASSFGTQNTEAFF

D gene: TRBD2
J gene: TRBJ2-1
clone size: many
V gene: TRBV11-2
CDR3 DNA: TGTGCCAGCAGGACACTACGGACTAGCGGGGGGAGCTCCTACAATGAGCAGTTCTTC
CDR3 protein: CASRTLRTSGGSSYNEQFF

D gene: TRBD1
J gene: TRBJ2-2
clone size: once
V gene: TRBV9
CDR3 DNA: TGTGCCAGCAGCCTTAGAGGGGGCGGAGGCGGCGGGGAGCTGTTTTTT
CDR3 protein: CASSLRGGGGGGELFF

D gene: TRBD1
J gene: TRBJ2-7
clone size: .
V gene: TRBV20-1
CDR3 DNA: TGCAGTGCTATCCTCCCGGGACAGGGTCTTGGGGAGCAGTACTTC
CDR3 protein: CSAILPGQGLGEQYF

D gene: .
J gene: TRBJ2-2
clone size: few
V gene: TRBV4-1
CDR3 DNA: TGCGCCAGCAGCCACGTCTCGAACACCGGGGAGCTGTTTTTT
CDR3 protein: CASSHVSNTGELFF

D gene: TRBD1
J gene: TRBJ2-7
clone size: few
V gene: TRBV19
CDR3 DNA: TGTGCCAGTAGTTGGACAGGGGACCACGAGCAGTACTTC
CDR3 protein: CASSWTGDHEQYF

D gene: .
J gene: TRBJ2-3
clone size: many
V gene: TRBV12-3/TRBV12-4
CDR3 DNA: TGTGCCAGCACACCGGGAGATACGCAGTATTTT
CDR3 protein: CASTPGDTQYF

D gene: TRBD2
J gene: TRBJ2-1
clone size: few
V gene: TRBV6-2/TRBV6-3
CDR3 DNA: TGTGCCAGCAGTTACTCCGGGACTAGCGGGCCCGGGGGTCGCAATGAGCAGTTCTTC
CDR3 protein: CASSYSGTSGPGGRNEQFF

D gene: .
J gene: TRBJ1-1
clone size: many
V gene: TRBV6-1
CDR3 DNA: TGTGCCAGCAGTTTGGGGTCGGAGTGGAACACTGAAGCTTTCTTT
CDR3 protein: CASSLGSEWNTEAFF

D gene: TRBD2
J gene: TRBJ2-3
clone size: .
V gene: TRBV6-1
CDR3 DNA: TGTGCCAGCAGTACGGGGGGGGGGTATCCGAGCGTGGATACGCAGTATTTT
CDR3 protein: CASSTGGGYPSVDTQYF

D gene: .
J gene: TRBJ1-4
clone size: few
V gene: TRBV5-5
CDR3 DNA: TGTGCCAGCAGCTTGGCCGGGGGGGGGTCGCTTCCCGGTGAAAAACTGTTTTTT
CDR3 protein: CASSLAGGGSLPGEKLFF